One TCR beta chain is described in this entry. Its matching antigen is unknown. The data originate from a study of cytomegalovirus exposure and HLA in healthy donors. Study-level points and caveats: With high specificity and sensitivity, the classifier reportedly diagnosed cytomegalovirus status. The availability of immune exposure information extended only to CMV serostatus. Further analysis, carried out later, found HLA-associated TCR beta chains more clonally expanded than equally common other chains.

Researchers ran the PCR with 60 Vbeta and 13 Jbeta primers. TCRdb keeps only in-frame clones here, not all; method: immunoSEQ multiplex PCR. The repertoire has 150,000 to 200,000 clones, roughly 87% of them found once; the top ten carry around 0.99%. V gave up 4 bases and J gave up 0 bases, with 13 bases separating them. The CDR3 runs to 17 residues. CDR1 is MGHRA, CDR2 YSYEKL, per germline. The sample consisted of PBMCs. This TCR derives from a boy between 2 and 10 years old in good health and CMV-seronegative. V and J are TRBV4-1 and TRBJ1-6; D gene unclear. The CDR3 nucleotides are TGCGCCAGCAGCCGAAGAACCGAGAGCTCCTATAATTCACCCCTCCACTTT. Translation: CASSRRTESSYNSPLHF.